This paragraph reports one TCR beta chain. The sort gate was single viable CD3+CD4+CD8-CD45RO+ cells for memory CD4+ T cells. The record originates from a study of memory CD4+ T cells and cytomegalovirus serostatus. Trimming took 5 bases from V and 1 from J; bases not matched to a gene: 6. Looked up from germline, CDR1 is LNHNV and CDR2 is YYDKDF (reference sequence). The CDR3 consists of 16 residues. Profiling relied on immunoSEQ multiplex PCR, and the TCRdb table lists in-frame clones only, not all of them. The data show roughly 53,000 clones, around 80% seen once. This clonotype originated in an adult in good health and CMV-seronegative. Input material: memory CD4+ T cells from blood. The J gene is TRBJ1-3, the V gene TRBV15; TRBD1 matches 9 bases. CDR3 sequence (DNA): TGTGCCACCAGCGGGGACAGGGTGGCATCTGGAAACACCATATATTTT. It specifies CATSGDRVASGNTIYF.